The present entry profiles one T cell receptor (beta chain) with its context. Its antigen is not known. This specimen belongs to a study of T cell responses to AZD1222 COVID-19 vaccine. Broader study findings: Repertoires were obtained solely post-peak T cell response.

Libraries were prepared by immunoSEQ multiplex PCR; TCRdb keeps only in-frame clonotypes and omits some of them. The sample consists of about 130,000 clones, 89% of them appearing once. Pooled samples include second doses given at about 4 or 12 weeks. The sequence was collected from an adult who received the AZD1222 COVID-19 vaccine. The input for sequencing was peripheral blood, taken 28 days after the second AZD1222 dose.

The CDR3 loop reads CASSPLDGTGYENTIYF. CDR3 nucleotides: TGTGCCAGCAGCCCCCTGGACGGAACAGGGTACGAAAACACCATATATTTT. This chain connects TRBV4-2 to TRBJ1-3; D possibly corresponds to TRBD1 (6 bases). From germline, CDR1 is LGHNA and CDR2 YNFKEQ. The CDR3 runs to 17 residues. Trimming left V 4 bases short and J 6 bases short, with 22 bases between.